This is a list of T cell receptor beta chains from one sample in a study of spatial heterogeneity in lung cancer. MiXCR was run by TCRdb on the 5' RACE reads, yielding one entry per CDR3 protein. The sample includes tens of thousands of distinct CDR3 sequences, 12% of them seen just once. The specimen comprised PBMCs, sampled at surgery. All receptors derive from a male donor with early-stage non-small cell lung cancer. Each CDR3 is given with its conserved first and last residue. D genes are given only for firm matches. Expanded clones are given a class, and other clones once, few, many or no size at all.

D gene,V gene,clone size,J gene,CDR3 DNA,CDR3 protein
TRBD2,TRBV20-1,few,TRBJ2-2,TGCAGTGCAAAGGGACTATCACCCGGCGGGGAGCTGTTTTTT,CSAKGLSPGGELFF
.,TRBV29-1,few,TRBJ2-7,TGCAGCGTTGCGGCAGGGAATGTACACGAGCAGTACTTC,CSVAAGNVHEQYF
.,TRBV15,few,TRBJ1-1,TGTGCCACCAGCAGAGATGAGGTGGCTGAAGCTTTCTTT,CATSRDEVAEAFF
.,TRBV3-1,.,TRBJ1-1,TGTGCCAGCAGCATCCCAGGGAAAATGAACACTGAAGCTTTCTTT,CASSIPGKMNTEAFF
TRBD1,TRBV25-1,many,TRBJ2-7,TGTGCCAGCAGTAGGACAGGGACTTCCTACGAGCAGTACTTC,CASSRTGTSYEQYF
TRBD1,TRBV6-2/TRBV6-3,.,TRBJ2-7,TGTGCCAGCAGTCCACAGGGGTCCTCCTACGAGCAGTACTTC,CASSPQGSSYEQYF
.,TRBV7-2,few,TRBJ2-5,TGTGCCAGCAGCTTAGGGCAGGGAGAGACCCAGTACTTC,CASSLGQGETQYF
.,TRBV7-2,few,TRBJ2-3,TGTGCCAGCAGCTTAGCACTGACCCGCGGCAACACGCAGTATTTT,CASSLALTRGNTQYF
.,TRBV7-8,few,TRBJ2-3,TGTGCCAGCAGTAGGCTATTCCCTGGCACAGATACGCAGTATTTT,CASSRLFPGTDTQYF
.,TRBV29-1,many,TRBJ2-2,TGCAGCGTTTCCCAGGCCACCGGGGAGCTGTTTTTT,CSVSQATGELFF
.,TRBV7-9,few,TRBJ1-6,TGTGCCAGCAGCTGGGAGGTAGGGGGTTCACCCCTCCACTTT,CASSWEVGGSPLHF
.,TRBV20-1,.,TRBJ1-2,TGCAGTGCTACCCGGGACGACGGGTATGGCTACACCTTC,CSATRDDGYGYTF
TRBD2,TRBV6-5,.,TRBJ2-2,TGTGCCAGCAGGGAGACTAGCGCCGGGGAGCTGTTTTTT,CASRETSAGELFF
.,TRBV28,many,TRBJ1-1,TGTGCCAGCGGTACCTCTATGAACACTGAAGCTTTCTTT,CASGTSMNTEAFF
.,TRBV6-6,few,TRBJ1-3,TGTGCCAGCAGTTTCCCCTCACAGGGTAGAACCATATATTTT,CASSFPSQGRTIYF
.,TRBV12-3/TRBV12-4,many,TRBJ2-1,TGTGCCAGCAGTGGCCGAAGGACTCCCGTCTTC,CASSGRRTPVF
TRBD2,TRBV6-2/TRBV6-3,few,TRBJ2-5,TGTGCCAGCAGTTCCGGACTAGCGGGATCTTCGGGGGAGACCCAGTACTTC,CASSSGLAGSSGETQYF